This T cell receptor (beta chain) emerged from a study of cytomegalovirus exposure and HLA in healthy donors. Germline assignment: CDR1 SGHTA and CDR2 FQGNSA. The germline V and J ends were trimmed by 5 bases and 3 bases, with 12 bases remaining between them. This CDR3 contains 14 residues. Measured with immunoSEQ multiplex PCR; TCRdb has only the in-frame clones, and not every one. The sample includes approximately 160,000 clones, around four fifths of them seen just once. This receptor was identified in a man aged 30-40 years in good health and CMV-seropositive. The sample was PBMCs. The genes are TRBV7-2 and TRBJ2-3; D ambiguous. The CDR3 region is CASSPHTSTDTQYF. For the CDR3, the DNA is TGTGCCAGCAGCCCTCACACATCAACAGATACGCAGTATTTT.